The T cell receptor beta chain under discussion was sequenced for a study of memory CD4+ T cells and cytomegalovirus serostatus. Turning to the study itself: Healthy Belgian adult donors included roughly ten CMV-positive and some 23 CMV-negative people.

Worth noting for this clone: The antigen is undetermined.

The study's findings and limits: Suggested: most of the CMV-linked TCR signature lies in CD4+ memory cells.

Single viable CD3+CD4+CD8-CD45RO+ cells were sorted as the memory CD4+ T cells. CMV serostatus came from serum IgG against pp150, pp28, p38, p52. The CDR3 runs to 18 residues. Deletions cut 0 bases from V and 4 bases from J, with 22 bases between. Germline CDR1 and CDR2: SGHRS and YFSETQ. TCRdb's table, derived via immunoSEQ multiplex PCR, lists solely in-frame clones and lacks some. The repertoire has about 75,000 clones, around 82% of them found once; the top ten carry 2% to 3%. This TCR was recovered from an adult in good health and CMV-seropositive. The source material was memory CD4+ T cells from blood. This chain connects TRBV5-1 to TRBJ1-1; D remains unclear. In DNA, the CDR3 is TGCGCCAGCAGCTTGGAGGGCAGGCCAGGTCCCTTGGGCACTGAAGCTTTCTTT. Protein: CASSLEGRPGPLGTEAFF. Using reference TRBV5-1 and TRBJ1-1 for the parts outside the CDR3, the full variable domain is KAGVTQTPRYLIKTRGQQVTLSCSPISGHRSVSWYQQTPGQGLQFLFEYFSETQRNKGNFPGRFSGRQFSNSRSEMNVSTLELGDSALYLCASSLEGRPGPLGTEAFFGQGTRLTVV.